These T cell receptor beta chains were read from a single sample in a study of blood T cell repertoires in COVID-19. Only in-frame clones appear in the TCRdb table, and some are missing; sequencing was by immunoSEQ multiplex PCR. The table includes about 200,000 clones, around 90% detected once. The specimen was PBMCs or T cells enriched from blood (not recorded which). The receptors here all came from a man younger than 40 who had recovered from COVID-19. Both conserved end residues are part of each CDR3. Each record gives: J gene, V gene, D gene, CDR3 protein, CDR3 DNA. A D gene is named only where the DNA matches it firmly.

>TRBJ1-6|TRBV28|.
CASSIRGNSPLHF
TGTGCCAGCAGTATAAGGGGTAATTCACCCCTCCACTTT
>TRBJ2-2|TRBV19|.
CASSIDPGYTGELFF
TGTGCCAGTAGTATTGACCCAGGGTACACCGGGGAGCTGTTTTTT
>TRBJ1-6|TRBV6-5|TRBD1
CASSDRQGQSPLHF
TGTGCCAGCAGCGATAGACAGGGGCAGTCACCCCTCCACTTT
>TRBJ2-3|TRBV6-5|.
CASRSAGAHTDTQYF
TGTGCCAGCAGATCCGCGGGGGCCCACACAGATACGCAGTATTTT
>TRBJ1-5|TRBV7-2|TRBD1
CASSQTGGSQPQHF
TGTGCCAGCAGCCAGACAGGGGGTAGTCAGCCCCAGCATTTT
>TRBJ2-1|TRBV15|TRBD2
CATSRDLAGGNNEQFF
TGTGCCACCAGCAGAGATTTAGCGGGAGGAAACAATGAGCAGTTCTTC
>TRBJ1-5|TRBV25-1|.
CASSPTGRGGASNQPQHF
TGTGCCAGCAGCCCCACAGGTAGGGGAGGGGCCTCAAATCAGCCCCAGCATTTT
>TRBJ2-1|TRBV4-1|.
CASSQDRLEVNEQFF
TGCGCCAGCAGCCAAGATCGACTTGAGGTCAATGAGCAGTTCTTC
>TRBJ2-2|TRBV7-8|.
CASSLDLFFTGELFF
TGTGCCAGCAGCTTAGATCTCTTTTTCACCGGGGAGCTGTTTTTT
>TRBJ1-1|TRBV7-2|.
CASSLLPFGTEAFF
TGTGCCAGCAGCTTACTTCCGTTCGGCACTGAAGCTTTCTTT
>TRBJ2-5|TRBV28|.
CASSPSQETQYF
TGTGCCAGCAGCCCCTCCCAAGAGACCCAGTACTTC
>TRBJ2-7|TRBV25-1|TRBD1
CASSNQGRQGAREQYF
TGTGCCAGCAGTAATCAGGGAAGGCAGGGGGCGAGGGAGCAGTACTTC
>TRBJ1-2|TRBV3-1/TRBV3-2|.
CASSQFRRGYGYTF
TGTGCCAGCAGCCAATTTCGGAGGGGCTATGGCTACACCTTC
>TRBJ2-7|TRBV6-2/TRBV6-3|TRBD1
CASSYSTTGTPYEQYF
TGTGCCAGCAGTTACTCGACGACAGGGACCCCCTACGAGCAGTACTTC
>TRBJ2-5|TRBV27|.
CASSSRGETQYF
TGTGCCAGCAGTTCTCGGGGAGAGACCCAGTACTTC
>TRBJ2-2|TRBV18|TRBD2
CASSPGTSGRSGELFF
TGTGCCAGCTCGCCTGGGACTAGCGGGAGATCGGGGGAGCTGTTTTTT
>TRBJ2-7|TRBV15|.
CATSRGRGLTGAYEQYF
TGTGCCACCAGCAGAGGGAGGGGTTTAACAGGGGCCTACGAGCAGTACTTC
>TRBJ2-7|TRBV4-1|.
CASSQDSQGRYEQYF
TGCGCCAGCAGCCAAGATTCGCAGGGTAGGTACGAGCAGTACTTC
>TRBJ2-3|TRBV4-2|.
CASSQDSMDTQYF
TGTGCCAGCAGCCAAGATTCCATGGATACGCAGTATTTT
>TRBJ1-2|TRBV5-6|TRBD1
CASSAGTGAPHGYTF
TGTGCCAGCAGCGCGGGGACAGGGGCGCCCCATGGCTACACCTTC